The 25 T cell receptor beta chains below were found in one sample sequenced in a study of T-cell memory formation after mild COVID-19. TCRdb reprocessed the 5' RACE reads via MiXCR and lists one record per CDR3 protein. The sample contains about 410,000 distinct CDR3 sequences, over 15% of which appear only once. Specimen: PBMCs or a T cell subset sorted from them (not recorded which). These receptors were obtained from a man in his late teens or twenties who had mild COVID-19 (a few samples of this study predate the infection). Cell type and time point are not known.

The rearrangement uses TRBV18 and TRBJ2-7, with D possibly being TRBD2 (6 bases). V lost 3 bases and J 2 bases, leaving 14 bases between the germline ends. From germline, CDR1 is KGHSH and CDR2 LQKENI. The CDR3 consists of 15 residues. The CDR3 bases are TGTGCCAGCTCACCCGGCGCGGGGTCTACCTACGAGCAGTACTTC. Translating gives CASSPGAGSTYEQYF.

This clonotype was detected many times. The J gene is TRBJ1-6, the V gene TRBV5-4; 9 bases agree with TRBD1. Losses at the gene ends were 4 bases for V and 5 bases for J; bases not matched to a gene: 4. Germline CDR1 reads SGHNT; CDR2 reads YYREEE (reference sequence). The CDR3 extends over 15 amino acids. The CDR3 DNA is TGTGCCAGCAGCCTTGGGACAGGGAATAATTCACCCCTCCACTTT. It yields the protein CASSLGTGNNSPLHF.

This chain uses TRBV4-3 with TRBJ1-6, with D unclear. Germline CDR1 reads LGHNA; CDR2 reads YSLEER. The germline V and J ends were trimmed by 0 bases and 5 bases, with 8 bases remaining between them. The CDR3 has 15 amino acids. CDR3 sequence: CASSQEGIDNSPLHF. The CDR3 nucleotides are TGCGCCAGCAGCCAAGAGGGTATCGATAATTCACCCCTCCACTTT.

This clonotype was seen more than once but under ten times. The chain recombines TRBV7-8 with TRBJ2-5; TRBD1 matches 11 bases. Trimming cost V 5 bases and J 4 bases; bases outside gene matches: 9. This CDR3 is built from 16 residues. The germline gives CDR1 SGHVS, CDR2 FQNEAQ. Here the CDR3 DNA reads TGTGCCAGCAGCCCTACCCCGGACAGGGGGCTAGAGACCCAGTACTTC. Translating it yields CASSPTPDRGLETQYF.

Many counts were recorded for this clonotype. The rearrangement joins TRBV5-1 to TRBJ2-2; D might be TRBD1 or TRBD2, each matching 5 bases. This CDR3 region has 17 residues. The germline V and J ends were trimmed by 4 bases and 2 bases, with 18 bases remaining between them. The germline gives CDR1 SGHRS, CDR2 YFSETQ. The CDR3 DNA reads as TGCGCCAGCAGCCCATGGGGACGCAGGGATAACACCGGGGAGCTGTTTTTT. This codes for CASSPWGRRDNTGELFF.

The rearrangement links TRBV7-8 to TRBJ2-1; a weak D match, TRBD1 (5 bases). CDR1 is SGHVS and CDR2 is FQNEAQ in the germline V gene. V was trimmed by 9 bases and J by 4 bases, leaving 10 bases between them. The CDR3 length is 12 residues. The DNA for the CDR3 is TGTGCCAGTCTAGGGGATTACAATGAGCAGTTCTTC. Protein: CASLGDYNEQFF. Complete variable domain (other parts from reference TRBV7-8 and TRBJ2-1): GAGVSQSPRYKVAKRGQDVALRCDPISGHVSLFWYQQALGQGPEFLTYFQNEAQLDKSGLPSDRFFAERPEGSVSTLKIQRTQQEDSAVYLCASLGDYNEQFFGPGTRLTVL.

The chain carries TRBV11-2 and TRBJ2-5; TRBD1 might be the D (5 bases). Per germline, CDR1 SGHAT and CDR2 FQNNGV. The CDR3 has 13 amino acids. The V gene lost 3 bases and the J gene lost 2 bases, with 7 bases spanning the gap. CDR3: CASSFREQETQYF. The CDR3 bases are TGTGCCAGCAGCTTCAGGGAACAAGAGACCCAGTACTTC. Together with reference TRBV11-2 and TRBJ2-5, the CDR3 gives the full variable domain: EAGVAQSPRYKIIEKRQSVAFWCNPISGHATLYWYQQILGQGPKLLIQFQNNGVVDDSQLPKDRFSAERLKGVDSTLKIQPAKLEDSAVYLCASSFREQETQYFGPGTRLLVL.

This clonotype was observed a handful of times. The chain joins TRBV7-2 to TRBJ2-4; a possible D gene is TRBD1 (5 bases). The CDR3 extends over 14 amino acids. The V gene lost 4 bases and the J gene lost 6 bases, with 13 bases spanning the gap. Germline lookup yields CDR1 SGHTA and CDR2 FQGNSA. CDR3 amino acids: CASSSQGLRNIQYF. CDR3 sequence (DNA): TGTGCCAGCAGCTCGCAGGGTTTACGAAACATTCAGTACTTC. Based on the CDR3 plus reference TRBV7-2 and TRBJ2-4, the full variable domain is GAGVSQSPSNKVTEKGKDVELRCDPISGHTALYWYRQSLGQGLEFLIYFQGNSAPDKSGLPSDRFSAERTGGSVSTLTIQRTQQEDSAVYLCASSSQGLRNIQYFGAGTRLSVL.

The chain has TRBV7-9 and TRBJ1-1, with no clear D. CDR3 length equals 14 residues. Germline loops: CDR1 SEHNR, CDR2 FQNEAQ (reference sequence). Deletions cut 1 base from V and 5 bases from J, with 11 bases between. The CDR3 DNA is TGTGCCAGCAGCTTAGAGAATTCTGGAACTGAAGCTTTCTTT. Its translation: CASSLENSGTEAFF.

This chain uses TRBV5-1 with TRBJ1-2; D is possibly TRBD1 (5 bases). CDR3 length: 12 amino acids. With 0 bases removed from V and 6 bases from J, the gap between germline ends came to 6 bases. Germline CDR1 reads SGHRS; CDR2 reads YFSETQ. The CDR3: CASSLGQNGYTF. CDR3 coding DNA: TGCGCCAGCAGCTTGGGACAGAATGGCTACACCTTC.

This chain joins TRBV9 and TRBJ2-2; D is undetermined. Germline V gene lookup returns CDR1 SGDLS and CDR2 YYNGEE. Trimming took 4 bases from V and 0 from J, leaving 13 bases between them. CDR3 length: 16 amino acids. The CDR3 sequence: CASSPLEGPNTGELFF. The CDR3 DNA reads as TGTGCCAGCAGCCCCCTCGAAGGTCCGAACACCGGGGAGCTGTTTTTT.

This chain joins TRBV6-1 and TRBJ2-1, with TRBD1 matching 8 bases. The germline CDR1 and CDR2 sequences are MNHNS and SASEGT. The junction had 11 bases not matched to a gene; V was cut back by 2 bases and J by 8 bases. The CDR3 covers 16 residues. The CDR3 region has the DNA TGTGCCAGCAGTGAAAATTGGGGCAGGGGGCTAGATGAGCAGTTCTTC. Residues: CASSENWGRGLDEQFF.

The V call is TRBV10-3, the J call TRBJ1-5; the D gene is possibly TRBD1 (5 bases). The CDR3 runs to 16 residues. V was trimmed by 0 bases and J by 5 bases, leaving 14 bases between them. CDR1 is ENHRY, CDR2 SYGVKD, per germline. This CDR3 is CAISESEGGEDQPQHF. Written as DNA, the CDR3 is TGTGCCATCAGTGAGTCTGAGGGAGGGGAGGATCAGCCCCAGCATTTT.

The CDR3 coding sequence is TGCGCCAGCAGCCAGGGAAGTGTGGCGGATACGCAGTATTTT. It specifies CASSQGSVADTQYF. The genes are TRBV4-3 and TRBJ2-3, with D hard to call. The germline CDR1 and CDR2 sequences are LGHNA and YSLEER. The CDR3 has 14 amino acids. Trimming removed 3 bases at V and 6 bases at J, with 13 bases between.

This clonotype has more than one count but fewer than ten. The CDR3 is CASSPPGLAGGYEQYV. DNA of the CDR3: TGTGCCAGCAGTCCTCCGGGGCTAGCGGGGGGCTACGAGCAGTACGTC. The chain recombines TRBV28 with TRBJ2-7, with 11 positions matching TRBD2. This CDR3 is built from 16 residues. CDR1 MDHEN and CDR2 SYDVKM come from the germline V gene. J lost 3 bases, V lost 5 bases, and 9 bases had no gene match.

The chain links TRBV9 to TRBJ1-6; perhaps TRBD1 as D (5 bases). Trimming shortened V by 4 bases and J by 2 bases, and 16 bases separated the two germline ends. Germline assignment: CDR1 SGDLS and CDR2 YYNGEE. The length of the CDR3 is 17 residues. The CDR3 here is CASSPQGRITYNSPLHF. The CDR3, as DNA: TGTGCCAGCAGCCCCCAGGGCAGAATAACCTATAATTCACCCCTCCACTTT.

There are a few counts of this clonotype. The chain has TRBV4-3 and TRBJ1-2, with D unresolved. CDR1 is LGHNA and CDR2 is YSLEER in the germline V gene. The CDR3 covers 15 residues. V lost 0 bases and J lost 2, with 10 bases in between. The DNA of the CDR3 is TGCGCCAGCAGCCAAGAGCCCACAGCAAACTATGGCTACACCTTC. The encoded protein is CASSQEPTANYGYTF.

The chain combines TRBV5-6 with TRBJ2-1; D unresolved. V gave up 2 bases and J gave up 2 bases, with 11 bases separating them. The CDR3 is made up of 15 amino acids. CDR1 and CDR2 (germline): SGHDT, YYEEEE. The CDR3 DNA reads as TGTGCCAGCAGCTTTCTATACCGTCCCTACAATGAGCAGTTCTTC. It translates to CASSFLYRPYNEQFF.

Written as DNA, the CDR3 is TGTGCCAGCAGCTTGGTCGGGACAGGGGGAGAAGGAGCTTTCTTT. It is translated as CASSLVGTGGEGAFF. This rearrangement joins TRBV5-4 to TRBJ1-1; TRBD1 agrees at 11 bases. This CDR3 has 15 residues. Germline assignment: CDR1 SGHNT and CDR2 YYREEE (reference sequence). V was pared by 0 bases and J by 10 bases, with 8 bases of the junction left unmatched.

The V gene is TRBV4-2, the J gene TRBJ2-4, with D unresolved. Looked up from germline, CDR1 is LGHNA and CDR2 is YNFKEQ. The V end was cut by 3 bases, the J end by 0 bases, with 12 bases between. The CDR3 loop spans 16 amino acids. The CDR3 DNA reads TGTGCCAGCAGCCATGCCGAGATTATAGCCAAAAACATTCAGTACTTC. Encoded protein: CASSHAEIIAKNIQYF.

A few counts support this clonotype. The CDR3 is CASSYGGAGAQHF. CDR3 bases: TGTGCCAGCAGTTATGGGGGGGCGGGAGCCCAGCATTTT. This chain uses TRBV12-3 or TRBV12-4 with TRBJ1-5, with a tentative D call TRBD1 (6 bases). This CDR3 spans 13 amino acids. V was shortened by 4 bases and J by 11 bases, with 15 bases between the two germline ends.

This clonotype was detected a few times. This chain connects TRBV5-1 to TRBJ2-5; possibly TRBD1 for D (6 bases). Germline CDR1 SGHRS, CDR2 YFSETQ. This CDR3 is built from 17 residues. V was cut by 5 bases and J by 1 base, with 21 bases left in between. The CDR3 bases are TGCGCCAGCAGTTCTCCCCCCCAGGACAGAGCCCAAGAGACCCAGTACTTC. This encodes CASSSPPQDRAQETQYF.

This chain links TRBV5-1 with TRBJ2-7, with 8 positions matching TRBD1. Germline loops: CDR1 SGHRS, CDR2 YFSETQ. The CDR3 sequence is 15 residues long. V lost 4 bases, J lost 2 bases, and 8 bases stayed unmatched. The CDR3 DNA reads TGCGCCAGCAGCCTTGGGACAGGTACTACCTACGAGCAGTACTTC. It is translated as CASSLGTGTTYEQYF.

The table lists this clonotype with many counts. V gene TRBV5-1 combines with J gene TRBJ2-5; the D gene is possibly TRBD2 (5 bases). CDR3 size: 13 residues. The V end lost 4 bases, the J end lost 1 base, and 8 bases lay between the germline ends. CDR1 is SGHRS, CDR2 YFSETQ, per germline. The CDR3 sequence is CASSLTTQETQYF. CDR3 in DNA: TGCGCCAGCAGCCTGACTACCCAAGAGACCCAGTACTTC.

V and J are TRBV4-3 and TRBJ2-3, with a possible D match to TRBD2 (7 bases). CDR1 is LGHNA, CDR2 YSLEER, per germline. V lost 4 bases, J lost 2 bases, and 16 bases lay in between. The CDR3 runs 16 residues. For the CDR3, the DNA is TGCGCCAGCAGCCCTTGGGGCGGGGGCTACACAGATACGCAGTATTTT. Translated, it gives CASSPWGGGYTDTQYF.